This passage covers 3 T cell receptor beta chains from one sample sequenced in a study of T cell clonality in common variable immunodeficiency. Assay: immunoSEQ multiplex PCR; the TCRdb copy retains only in-frame clones and omits some. The sample presents about 31,000 clones, none singletons. Sequencing used peripheral blood mononuclear cells. The receptors derive from a person aged 18 to 75 in good health.

Ten or more counts support this clone. The read ends 3 residues before the CDR3 terminus; that terminus is restored from the germline J gene. The chain uses TRBV5-1 and TRBJ1-4; 7 positions agree with TRBD1. Looked up from germline, CDR1 is SGHRS and CDR2 is YFSETQ. CDR3 length: 14 amino acids. The sequenced CDR3 bases are TGCGCCAGCAGCTCTATGACAGGGCCCGCGGAA. Translating gives CASSSMTGPAE. The CDR3 in its entirety is CASSSMTGPAELFF.

This clone was detected ten times or more. The CDR3 end is not reached by the read, which stops 3 residues before it; the germline J gene fills it in. The chain couples TRBV7-2 to TRBJ1-2, with D possibly TRBD1 on 5 matching bases. Trimming left V 3 bases short and J 7 bases short, with 15 bases between. The CDR3 contains 14 residues. The germline gives CDR1 SGHTA, CDR2 FQGNSA. The sequenced part of the CDR3 DNA is TGTGCCAGCAGCTTGGTCGAAGTGGGGGGTGGC. Translated: CASSLVEVGGG. The complete CDR3 reads CASSLVEVGGGYTF.

This clone was counted a few times. The CDR3 end falls 3 residues outside the read, so it is completed with the germline J gene. The V gene is TRBV7-9, the J gene TRBJ2-4; weak D call: TRBD1 (6 bases). Germline V gene sequence: CDR1 SEHNR, CDR2 FQNEAQ (reference sequence). The length of the CDR3 is 15 residues. CDR3 DNA, as far as it was read: TGTGCCAGCAGCCCAGGGGTAGGGGCCATCTATGGT. Its protein is CASSPGVGAIYG. The complete CDR3 sequence is CASSPGVGAIYGQYF.